This entry concerns a single T cell receptor beta chain. Its antigen remains unidentified. These data come from a study of long-term antiretroviral therapy in people with HIV. Two or more post-ART PBMC samples, plus at least one pre-ART sample, were available for each donor. Germline V gene data show CDR1 as SNHLY and CDR2 as FYNNEI. This CDR3 comprises 14 residues. V lost 8 bases, J lost 2 bases, and 4 bases stayed unmatched. Study-level results: Within the repertoire, clones expanded before ART were dominant at all time points. Post-ART diversity increased but stayed below transplant donor controls.

The assay, immunoSEQ v3.0, was run at survey level. Only in-frame clones appear in the TCRdb table, and some are missing; sequencing was by immunoSEQ multiplex PCR. The sample has fewer than 40,000 clones; about nine tenths are singletons. This chain joins TRBV2 and TRBJ1-5; 9 nucleotides align to TRBD1. Here the sequenced sample was unsorted PBMCs, taken 1.2 years after starting antiretroviral therapy. This clonotype was sampled from a woman aged 50 to 60 with HIV. CDR3 in amino acids: CASQDRGGNQPQHF. CDR3 DNA sequence: TGTGCCAGCCAGGACAGGGGCGGCAATCAGCCCCAGCATTTT. The variable domain in full, completed from reference TRBV2 and TRBJ1-5, reads EPEVTQTPSHQVTQMGQEVILRCVPISNHLYFYWYRQILGQKVEFLVSFYNNEISEKSEIFDDQFSVERPDGSNFTLKIRSTKLEDSAMYFCASQDRGGNQPQHFGDGTRLSIL.